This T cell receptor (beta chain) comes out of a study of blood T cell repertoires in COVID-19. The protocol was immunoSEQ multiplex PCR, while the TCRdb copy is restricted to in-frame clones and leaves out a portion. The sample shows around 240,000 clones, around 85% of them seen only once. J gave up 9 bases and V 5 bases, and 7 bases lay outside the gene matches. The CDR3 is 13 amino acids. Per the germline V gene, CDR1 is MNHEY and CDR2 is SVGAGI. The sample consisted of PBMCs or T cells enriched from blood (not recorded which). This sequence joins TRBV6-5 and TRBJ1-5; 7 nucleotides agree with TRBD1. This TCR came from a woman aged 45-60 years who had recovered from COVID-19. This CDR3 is CASSPTGDRPQHF. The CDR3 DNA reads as TGTGCCAGCAGTCCCACAGGGGATCGGCCCCAGCATTTT.